This T cell receptor beta chain emerged from a study of T cells after yellow fever vaccination. Study observations and caveats: Once the booster was given, most primary-vaccination clones reappeared, at approximately 97% for CD4 and over 75% for CD8.

The ends were cut back, 3 bases at V and 7 bases at J, with 19 bases in the middle. The CDR3 has 15 residues. MiXCR was run by TCRdb on the 5' RACE reads, yielding one entry per CDR3 protein. In the table there are approximately 510,000 distinct CDR3 sequences, 21% of which are singletons. In regard to this clonotype: Its antigen is undetermined.

This receptor was identified in a man between 18 and 35 years old who received the YFV17D yellow fever vaccine. This material consisted of PBMCs, taken roughly 20 days after the first yellow fever vaccination. The chain uses TRBV12-3 or TRBV12-4 and TRBJ2-7, with D perhaps assigned TRBD1 or TRBD2 (5 bases each). CDR3 amino acids: CASSLMGQGRGEQYF. The CDR3, as DNA: TGTGCCAGCAGTTTGATGGGGCAGGGTCGGGGAGAGCAGTACTTC.